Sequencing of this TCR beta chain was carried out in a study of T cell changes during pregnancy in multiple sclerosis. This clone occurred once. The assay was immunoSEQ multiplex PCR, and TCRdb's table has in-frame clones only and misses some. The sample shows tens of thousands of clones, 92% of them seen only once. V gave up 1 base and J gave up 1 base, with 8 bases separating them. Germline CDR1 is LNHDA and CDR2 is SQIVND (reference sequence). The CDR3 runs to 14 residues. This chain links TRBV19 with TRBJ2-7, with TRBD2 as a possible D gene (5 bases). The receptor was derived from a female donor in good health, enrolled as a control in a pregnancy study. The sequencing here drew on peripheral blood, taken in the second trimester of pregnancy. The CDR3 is CASSIGGSSYEQYF. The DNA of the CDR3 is TGTGCCAGTAGTATAGGAGGGAGTTCCTACGAGCAGTACTTC.